A selection of T cell receptor beta chains follows, all from one sample in a study of cytomegalovirus exposure and HLA in healthy donors. Assay: immunoSEQ multiplex PCR; the TCRdb copy retains only in-frame clones and omits some. Among some 77,000 clones listed, roughly 75% were seen once. Material: PBMCs. All receptors derive from a woman aged 40 to 49 in good health and CMV-seronegative. CDR3s include the opening cysteine and the closing phenylalanine or tryptophan. A D gene is named only where the DNA matches it firmly. A row's size may be missing; if present it is once, few, many or a size class.

v_call	clone_size	d_call	j_call	cdr3_aa	cdr3_nt
TRBV7-3	few	NA	TRBJ2-3	CASSTSSRGTDTQYF	TGTGCCAGCAGTACTAGCTCCCGAGGCACAGATACGCAGTATTTT
TRBV9	NA	NA	TRBJ1-3	CASSVGPSGNTIYF	TGTGCCAGCAGCGTAGGGCCCTCTGGAAACACCATATATTTT
TRBV18	NA	NA	TRBJ2-5	CASSPISQETQYF	TGTGCCAGCTCACCCATCAGCCAAGAGACCCAGTACTTC
TRBV6-1	few	NA	TRBJ2-1	CASSEASAYNEQFF	TGTGCCAGCAGTGAAGCTAGCGCCTACAATGAGCAGTTCTTC
TRBV7-9	NA	NA	TRBJ2-2	CASSSWSRDTGELFF	TGTGCCAGCAGCTCTTGGTCCAGGGACACCGGGGAGCTGTTTTTT
TRBV7-9	NA	NA	TRBJ2-1	CASSLVAPSSYNEQFF	TGTGCCAGCAGCTTAGTGGCCCCTAGCTCCTACAATGAGCAGTTCTTC
TRBV29-1	NA	NA	TRBJ2-5	CSVSGWRGGTAETQYF	TGCAGCGTTTCGGGGTGGAGGGGAGGAACCGCAGAGACCCAGTACTTC
TRBV30	NA	TRBD2	TRBJ2-7	CAWSPDSGGGYEQYF	TGTGCCTGGAGTCCTGATAGCGGGGGAGGCTACGAGCAGTACTTC
TRBV15	once	NA	TRBJ1-1	CATSRDPLNTEAFF	TGTGCCACCAGCAGAGATCCGTTGAACACTGAAGCTTTCTTT
TRBV12-5	NA	TRBD1	TRBJ2-3	CASAPGTAPSYPADTQYF	TGTGCTAGTGCCCCAGGGACAGCCCCGTCATATCCTGCAGATACGCAGTATTTT
TRBV30	NA	TRBD2	TRBJ2-5	CAWGEGRGEETQYF	TGTGCCTGGGGGGAGGGGCGAGGGGAAGAGACCCAGTACTTC
TRBV5-4	few	NA	TRBJ2-7	CASSSPNSYEQYF	TGTGCCAGCAGCTCCCCAAACTCCTACGAGCAGTACTTC
TRBV1	NA	NA	TRBJ1-2	CTSSQGPNLLQRNYGYTF	TGCACCAGCAGCCAAGGCCCTAACCTGTTACAGCGGAACTATGGCTACACCTTC
TRBV30	NA	NA	TRBJ2-1	CAFDSYNEQFF	TGTGCCTTCGACAGTTACAATGAGCAGTTCTTC
TRBV7-2	NA	TRBD1	TRBJ2-3	CASSVSTGATDTQYF	TGTGCCAGCAGCGTCTCAACAGGGGCGACAGATACGCAGTATTTT
TRBV15	NA	NA	TRBJ1-1	CATSYLGGISEAFF	TGTGCCACGTCCTACTTGGGGGGTATCTCTGAAGCTTTCTTT
TRBV30	few	NA	TRBJ1-2	CAWSDLYSPYGYTF	TGTGCCTGGAGTGATCTGTACAGTCCCTATGGCTACACCTTC
TRBV19	NA	NA	TRBJ2-7	CASSILDRSYEQYF	NA
TRBV10-3	once	NA	TRBJ2-7	CAIRDSMTYEQYF	TGTGCCATCAGGGACTCAATGACCTACGAGCAGTACTTC
TRBV2	NA	TRBD1	TRBJ1-1	CASSGQGSTEAFF	TGTGCCAGCAGTGGACAGGGGAGCACTGAAGCTTTCTTT
TRBV4-3	NA	TRBD2	TRBJ2-1	CASSQDQGGSGKNEQFF	TGCGCCAGCAGCCAAGATCAAGGGGGTAGCGGGAAAAATGAGCAGTTCTTC
TRBV7-3	NA	TRBD2	TRBJ2-1	CASSPQTSLDEQFF	TGTGCCAGCAGCCCCCAGACTAGCCTGGATGAGCAGTTCTTC